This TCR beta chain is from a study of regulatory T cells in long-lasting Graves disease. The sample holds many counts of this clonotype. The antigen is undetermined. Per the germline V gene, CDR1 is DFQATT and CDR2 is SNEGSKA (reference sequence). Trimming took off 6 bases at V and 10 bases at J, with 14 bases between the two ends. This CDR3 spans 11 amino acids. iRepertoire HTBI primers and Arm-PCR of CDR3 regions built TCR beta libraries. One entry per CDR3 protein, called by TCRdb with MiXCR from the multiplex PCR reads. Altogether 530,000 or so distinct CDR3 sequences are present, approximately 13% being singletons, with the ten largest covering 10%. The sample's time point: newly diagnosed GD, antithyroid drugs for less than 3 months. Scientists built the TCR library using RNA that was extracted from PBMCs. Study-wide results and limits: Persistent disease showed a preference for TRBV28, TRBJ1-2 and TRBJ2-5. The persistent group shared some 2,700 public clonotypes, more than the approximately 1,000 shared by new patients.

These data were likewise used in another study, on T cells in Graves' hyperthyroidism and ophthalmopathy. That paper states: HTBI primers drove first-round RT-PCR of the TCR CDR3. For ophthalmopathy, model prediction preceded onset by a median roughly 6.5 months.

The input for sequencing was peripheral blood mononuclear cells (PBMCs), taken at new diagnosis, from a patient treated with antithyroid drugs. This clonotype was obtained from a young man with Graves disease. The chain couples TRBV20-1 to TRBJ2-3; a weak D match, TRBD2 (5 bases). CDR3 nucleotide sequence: TGCAGTGCGGAGGCGGCTCCTGCGCAGTATTTT. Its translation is CSAEAAPAQYF.